This record concerns one TCR beta chain sequence. V trimming: 1 base; J trimming: 6 bases; junction bases outside the gene matches: 3. Per germline, CDR1 SEHNR and CDR2 FQNEAQ (reference sequence). This CDR3 is built from 15 residues. The data were obtained in a study of blood T cell repertoires in COVID-19. Overall study: The United States, Italy and Spain provided the acute and convalescent COVID-19 samples. PBMCs, B-cell-depleted T cells, or T cells were the source of the cDNA or gDNA that made up the material.

The table came from immunoSEQ multiplex PCR; TCRdb's copy has only in-frame clones and leaves some out. The data contain tens of thousands of clones, 80% to 90% of them singletons. The source is a woman aged 60-75 years with COVID-19, enrolled during active disease. This chain uses TRBV7-9 with TRBJ1-5, with 10 bases identical to TRBD1. The material sequenced was peripheral blood. In DNA form, the CDR3 reads TGTGCCAGCAGCTTAGATGGACAGGGGGTTCAGCCCCAGCATTTT. It encodes CASSLDGQGVQPQHF.